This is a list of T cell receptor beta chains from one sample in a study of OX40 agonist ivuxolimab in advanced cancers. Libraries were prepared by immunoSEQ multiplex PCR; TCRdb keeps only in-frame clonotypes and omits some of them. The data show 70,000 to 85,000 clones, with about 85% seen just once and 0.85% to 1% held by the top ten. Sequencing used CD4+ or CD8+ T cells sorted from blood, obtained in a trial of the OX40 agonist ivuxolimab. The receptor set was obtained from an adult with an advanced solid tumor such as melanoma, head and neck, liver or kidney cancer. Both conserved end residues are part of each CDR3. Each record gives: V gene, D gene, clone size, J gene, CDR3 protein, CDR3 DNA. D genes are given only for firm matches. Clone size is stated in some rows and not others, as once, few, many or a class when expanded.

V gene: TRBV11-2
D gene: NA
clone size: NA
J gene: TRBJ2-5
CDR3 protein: CASSLVAGYSETQYF
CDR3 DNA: TGTGCCAGCAGCTTAGTGGCGGGGTATAGTGAGACCCAGTACTTC

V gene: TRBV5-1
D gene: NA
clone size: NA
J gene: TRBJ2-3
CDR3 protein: CASSRQGDLTDTQYF
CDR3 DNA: TGCGCCAGCAGCCGACAAGGGGACCTCACAGATACGCAGTATTTT

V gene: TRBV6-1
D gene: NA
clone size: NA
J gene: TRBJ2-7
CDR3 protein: CASSSFGASNEQYF
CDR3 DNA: TGTGCCAGCAGTTCGTTCGGGGCCAGTAACGAGCAGTACTTC

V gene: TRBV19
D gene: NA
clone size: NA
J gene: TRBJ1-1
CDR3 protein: CASSSQGGRNTEAFF
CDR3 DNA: TGTGCCAGTAGCTCGCAGGGTGGCAGGAACACTGAAGCTTTCTTT

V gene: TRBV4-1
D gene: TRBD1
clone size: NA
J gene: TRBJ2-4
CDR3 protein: CASSLGQGDIQYF
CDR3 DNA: TGCGCCAGCAGCCTGGGACAGGGTGACATTCAGTACTTC

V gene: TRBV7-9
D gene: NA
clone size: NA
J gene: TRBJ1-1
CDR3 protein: CASSPRGGNTEAFF
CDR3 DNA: TGTGCCAGCAGTCCTAGGGGGGGCAACACTGAAGCTTTCTTT

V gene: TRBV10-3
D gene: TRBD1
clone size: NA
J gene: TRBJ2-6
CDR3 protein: CAIRDRVGADSGANVLTF
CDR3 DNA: TGTGCCATCCGGGACAGGGTCGGCGCCGATTCTGGGGCCAACGTCCTGACTTTC

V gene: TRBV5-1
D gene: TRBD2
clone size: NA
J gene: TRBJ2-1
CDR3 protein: CASSLGTRDNEQFF
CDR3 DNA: TGCGCCAGCAGCTTGGGGACTAGGGACAATGAGCAGTTCTTC

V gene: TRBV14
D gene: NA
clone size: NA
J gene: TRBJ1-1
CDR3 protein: CASSQEGFGQSTEAFF
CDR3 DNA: TGTGCCAGCAGCCAAGAGGGTTTTGGACAGAGCACTGAAGCTTTCTTT

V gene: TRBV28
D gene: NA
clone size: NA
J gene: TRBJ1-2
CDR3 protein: CASSQASGGPNYGYTF
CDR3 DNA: TGTGCCAGCAGCCAGGCGTCGGGGGGCCCGAATTATGGCTACACCTTC

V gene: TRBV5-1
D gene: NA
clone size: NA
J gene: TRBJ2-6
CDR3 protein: CASSLAAQGHSGANVLTF
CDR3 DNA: TGCGCCAGCAGCTTGGCCGCTCAGGGGCACTCTGGGGCCAACGTCCTGACTTTC

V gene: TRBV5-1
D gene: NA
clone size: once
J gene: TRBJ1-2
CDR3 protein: CASSLSREYGYTF
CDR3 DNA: TGCGCCAGCAGCTTGTCGAGGGAGTATGGCTACACCTTC

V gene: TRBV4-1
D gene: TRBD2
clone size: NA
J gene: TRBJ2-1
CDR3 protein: CASSQPTRGGPNEQFF
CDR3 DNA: TGCGCCAGCAGCCAACCAACGCGGGGGGGCCCCAATGAGCAGTTCTTC

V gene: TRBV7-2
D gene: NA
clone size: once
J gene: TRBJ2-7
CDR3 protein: CASSTHQGGGSYEQYF
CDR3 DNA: TGTGCCAGCAGCACCCACCAGGGAGGAGGTTCCTACGAGCAGTACTTC